The 26 T cell receptor beta chains in this list originate from one sample, sequenced in a study of chemoradiotherapy in HPV16-positive cancers. Data came from immunoSEQ multiplex PCR; TCRdb stores just in-frame clones and leaves some out. The sample has about 6,600 clones, 75% to 95% seen once. The sample here was blood, taken from a patient who underwent chemoradiotherapy. These receptors originate from a human donor with HPV-associated anogenital cancer.

V usage is TRBV5-1 and J usage is TRBJ2-3; TRBD1 agrees at 8 bases. CDR3 length: 15 amino acids. Per the germline V gene, CDR1 is SGHRS and CDR2 is YFSETQ. J was trimmed by 1 base and V by 4 bases; bases with no gene match: 5. The CDR3 sequence: CASSRMGQGTDTQYF. The DNA for the CDR3 is TGCGCCAGCAGCCGGATGGGACAGGGCACAGATACGCAGTATTTT. The full variable domain, rest sourced from reference TRBV5-1 and TRBJ2-3, is KAGVTQTPRYLIKTRGQQVTLSCSPISGHRSVSWYQQTPGQGLQFLFEYFSETQRNKGNFPGRFSGRQFSNSRSEMNVSTLELGDSALYLCASSRMGQGTDTQYFGPGTRLTVL.

This chain links TRBV6-1 with TRBJ1-1; D perhaps matches TRBD1 (5 bases). This CDR3 is 17 amino acids long. V lost 3 bases and J lost 4, with 21 bases in between. Germline CDR1 MNHNS, CDR2 SASEGT. CDR3 bases: TGTGCCAGCAGTGACATGGTCGGAAGCAGGGCTAGCACTGAAGCTTTCTTT. As protein: CASSDMVGSRASTEAFF.

The chain employs TRBV4-2 and TRBJ2-3; 9 bases agree with TRBD2. Germline trimming cut 3 bases from V and 6 bases from J; bases unmatched to any gene: 10. The CDR3 is made up of 16 amino acids. CDR1 and CDR2 from the germline V gene are LGHNA and YNFKEQ. The CDR3 loop reads CASSHSAGGPYDTQYF. The CDR3, as DNA: TGTGCCAGCAGCCATTCTGCGGGAGGGCCTTATGATACGCAGTATTTT.

The gene calls are TRBV6-5 and TRBJ2-3, with TRBD1 matching over 8 bases. J gave up 4 bases and V 2 bases, and 5 bases lay outside the gene matches. CDR1 is MNHEY and CDR2 is SVGAGI in the germline V gene. The CDR3 contains 15 residues. The chain's CDR3 is CASSYVAQGADTQYF. The CDR3 nucleotides are TGTGCCAGCAGTTACGTAGCACAGGGGGCAGATACGCAGTATTTT.

This chain links TRBV10-3 with TRBJ1-3; D unclear. V shed 2 bases and J shed 0 bases, with 5 bases lying between them. The CDR3 contains 14 residues. Germline V gene lookup returns CDR1 ENHRY and CDR2 SYGVKD. The CDR3 spells CAISEGFSGNTIYF. In nucleotides, the CDR3 is TGTGCCATCAGTGAGGGGTTCTCTGGAAACACCATATATTTT.

This clone has just one count. The rearrangement joins TRBV6-6 to TRBJ2-1; TRBD2 might be the D (6 bases). Germline V gene lookup returns CDR1 MNHNY and CDR2 SVGAGI (reference sequence). V was trimmed by 2 bases and J by 5 bases, leaving 10 bases between them. CDR3 length: 14 residues. The CDR3 is CASSYDGLNNEQFF. The DNA of the CDR3 is TGTGCCAGCAGTTACGACGGACTAAACAATGAGCAGTTCTTC.

Notes on this clone: A read error may produce the germline difference seen at one junction end. The chain joins TRBV5-1 to TRBJ2-1; 8 bases are shared with TRBD1. The CDR3 extends over 14 amino acids. The germline gives CDR1 SGHRS, CDR2 YFSETQ. CDR3 bases: TGCGCCAGCAGTTTGGACAGGGCCTACAATGAGCAGTTCTTC. This gives the protein CASSLDRAYNEQFF.

This chain links TRBV27 with TRBJ2-1, with a possible D match to TRBD1 (6 bases). The CDR3 spans 15 residues. V was pared by 5 bases and J by 5 bases, with 16 bases between. CDR1 is MNHEY and CDR2 is SMNVEV in the germline V gene (reference sequence). CDR3 region: CASSIMGAPNNEQFF. The CDR3 nucleotides read TGTGCCAGCAGTATTATGGGGGCCCCTAACAATGAGCAGTTCTTC.

Of note for this clone: The junction departs from germline at one end; a sequencing error may be responsible. V gene TRBV7-7 combines with J gene TRBJ2-1; tentatively, D is TRBD1 (5 bases). The germline CDR1 and CDR2 sequences are SSHAT and FNYEAQ (reference sequence). The CDR3 consists of 16 residues. The CDR3 DNA reads TGTGCTAGCAGCCCCCAGGGCGTAAAGAGGAACAATGAGCAGTTCTTC. Translation: CASSPQGVKRNNEQFF.

This clone was seen more than once but under ten times. This chain connects TRBV7-9 to TRBJ1-5; a possible D gene is TRBD1 (5 bases). Germline V gives CDR1 SEHNR, CDR2 FQNEAQ (reference sequence). The CDR3 contains 15 residues. V was shortened by 3 bases and J by 7 bases, with 16 bases between the two germline ends. In DNA form, the CDR3 reads TGTGCCAGCAGCTTGACGGGGCAGGGCGAGCAGCCCCAGCATTTT. Translated, it gives CASSLTGQGEQPQHF.

The V and J genes are TRBV19 and TRBJ2-7, with unresolved D. CDR3 length equals 13 residues. The germline V gene has CDR1 LNHDA and CDR2 SQIVND (reference sequence). Trimming removed 5 bases from V and 3 bases from J, with 11 bases in between. CDR3 loop: CASSFRQSYEQYF. The CDR3 DNA sequence: TGTGCCAGTAGTTTCAGGCAGAGCTACGAGCAGTACTTC.

CDR3 amino acids: CASRKGRQETQYF. As DNA, the CDR3 is TGTGCCAGCAGGAAAGGGCGTCAAGAGACCCAGTACTTC. The chain is built from TRBV2 and TRBJ2-5, with D unclear. V shed 6 bases and J shed 2 bases, with 10 bases lying between them. The V gene's germline CDR1 is SNHLY and CDR2 FYNNEI. The CDR3 runs 13 residues.

CDR3 nucleotide sequence: TGTGCCAGCAGCTTAGAGGGCCTCGTCACAGATACGCAGTATTTT. It translates to CASSLEGLVTDTQYF. The V call is TRBV7-9, the J call TRBJ2-3; D is ambiguous. The V gene lost 1 base and the J gene lost 2 bases, with 10 bases spanning the gap. Germline assignment: CDR1 SEHNR and CDR2 FQNEAQ (reference sequence). CDR3 length: 15 residues.

The chain employs TRBV18 and TRBJ2-7; 10 nucleotides line up with TRBD2. The CDR3 has 15 amino acids. Germline V CDR1 and CDR2: KGHSH, LQKENI. J lost 3 bases, V lost 3 bases, and 5 bases had no gene match. CDR3 nucleotide sequence: TGTGCCAGCTCACCCGGACTAGCGGAGCTCTACGAGCAGTACTTC. Its protein is CASSPGLAELYEQYF.

This clone was seen a few times. The chain links TRBV7-8 to TRBJ2-2; 9 nucleotides align to TRBD1. CDR3 length: 17 amino acids. V lost 6 bases, J lost 1 base, and 9 bases stayed unmatched. Looked up from germline, CDR1 is SGHVS and CDR2 is FQNEAQ. In DNA form, the CDR3 reads TGTGCCAGCAGTAACTCCGGGACAGGGATGAACACCGGGGAGCTGTTTTTT. The encoded protein is CASSNSGTGMNTGELFF.

The CDR3 reads CASSLEDRVQMEKLFF. CDR3 coding DNA: TGTGCCAGCAGTTTAGAAGACAGGGTCCAGATGGAAAAACTGTTTTTT. The chain joins TRBV28 to TRBJ1-4, with 7 bases fitting TRBD1. V lost 2 bases, J lost 8 bases, and 11 bases stayed unmatched. The CDR3 sequence is 16 residues long. Germline-derived CDR1 and CDR2 are MDHEN and SYDVKM.

In regard to this clone: At one of its ends the junction is not consistent with the germline gene, which may arise from a read error. The rearrangement uses TRBV7-7 and TRBJ2-5; unclear D gene. In germline, CDR1 is SSHAT, CDR2 FNYEAQ (reference sequence). This CDR3 spans 13 amino acids. The DNA of the CDR3 is TGTGCTAGCAGCTTGGCACTCGAAGAGACCCAGTACTTC. It codes for CASSLALEETQYF.

CDR3 nucleotide sequence: TGTGCCAGCAGCGACAGCCCATATAGCAATCAGCCCCAGCATTTT. Amino acid sequence: CASSDSPYSNQPQHF. The chain has TRBV7-2 and TRBJ1-5, with D perhaps TRBD1 (5 bases). Germline V CDR1 and CDR2: SGHTA, FQGNSA. This CDR3 is 15 amino acids long. V was cut by 5 bases and J by 0 bases, with 11 bases left in between.

This clone was counted a single time. V is TRBV7-8 and J is TRBJ2-7; tentatively, D is TRBD2 (7 bases). The CDR3 loop spans 14 amino acids. Germline CDR1 SGHVS, CDR2 FQNEAQ. Deletions cut 7 bases from V and 4 bases from J, with 17 bases between. The CDR3 DNA reads TGTGCCAGCAAGGCTAGGGAGGGGGTATACGAGCAGTACTTC. Translating gives CASKAREGVYEQYF.

The rearrangement joins TRBV7-2 to TRBJ2-2, with D possibly TRBD2 on 6 matching bases. The V end was cut by 1 base, the J end by 5 bases, with 14 bases between. From germline, CDR1 is SGHTA and CDR2 FQGNSA. The CDR3 length is 16 residues. The CDR3 DNA is TGTGCCAGCAGCTTAGGTCCCGCGGGGCCGACCGGGGAGCTGTTTTTT. Translation: CASSLGPAGPTGELFF.

The chain couples TRBV13 to TRBJ2-3; TRBD2 is a possible D gene (5 bases). The ends were cut back, 5 bases at V and 8 bases at J, with 11 bases in the middle. This CDR3 has 12 residues. Germline V gene lookup returns CDR1 PRHDT and CDR2 FYEKMQ (reference sequence). CDR3 in DNA: TGTGCCAGCAGCCTCCTCCGGGGTACGCAGTATTTT. Translating it yields CASSLLRGTQYF.

V and J are TRBV19 and TRBJ1-4, with D unresolved. V was cut by 5 bases and J by 8 bases, with 9 bases left in between. CDR3 length equals 12 residues. Germline V gives CDR1 LNHDA, CDR2 SQIVND (reference sequence). The CDR3 region has the DNA TGTGCCAGTAGTCGGACTGGAGAAAAACTGTTTTTT. Protein product: CASSRTGEKLFF.

The chain recombines TRBV27 with TRBJ2-7; D is unresolved. The V and J ends lost 2 bases and 2 bases respectively, with 7 bases between them. Germline-derived CDR1 and CDR2 are MNHEY and SMNVEV (reference sequence). The CDR3 is 13 residues long. The CDR3 DNA reads as TGTGCCAGCAGTTTAGGGCAGACCTACGAGCAGTACTTC. This translates into CASSLGQTYEQYF.

V gene TRBV27 combines with J gene TRBJ1-4; a weak D match, TRBD1 (6 bases). With 6 bases removed from V and 9 bases from J, the gap between germline ends came to 20 bases. The V gene's germline CDR1 is MNHEY and CDR2 SMNVEV (reference sequence). This CDR3 region has 15 residues. CDR3 loop: CASRPSGGVMQKLFF. The CDR3 DNA is TGTGCCAGCAGGCCGAGCGGGGGCGTTATGCAAAAACTGTTTTTT.

The chain couples TRBV7-2 to TRBJ1-1; TRBD1 matches 7 bases. Trimming cost V 6 bases and J 3 bases; bases outside gene matches: 4. Germline CDR1 is SGHTA and CDR2 is FQGNSA. The CDR3 covers 13 residues. CDR3 DNA: TGTGCCAGCAGGAAGGGACAGCACACTGAAGCTTTCTTT. Its protein product is CASRKGQHTEAFF.

This sequence joins TRBV18 and TRBJ2-3; 12 bases are shared with TRBD1. The CDR3 totals 19 residues. Germline-derived CDR1 and CDR2 are KGHSH and LQKENI. Losses at the gene ends were 3 bases for V and 0 bases for J; bases not matched to a gene: 10. This CDR3 reads CASSPLGTGGIPSTDTQYF. DNA of the CDR3: TGTGCCAGCTCACCTCTCGGGACAGGGGGCATCCCTAGCACAGATACGCAGTATTTT.